These T cell receptor beta chains were read from a single sample in a study of T-cell reconstitution after alpha-beta-depleted transplantation in children. From the PCR reads, TCRdb called clonotypes with MiXCR, one entry per CDR3 protein. The data show 250,000 or so distinct CDR3 sequences, around 7.8% seen once. Specimen: PBMCs, mostly from graft donor cells, collected 180 days after TCRalphabeta/CD19-depleted stem cell transplant. The source is a male patient under 18 who had a stem cell transplant for acute lymphoblastic leukemia, so the T cells may come from the graft donor. Each CDR3 is given with its conserved first and last residue. A D gene is named only where the DNA matches it firmly. Size is stated for part of the rows, as once, few or many counts, or as a class when the clone is expanded.

d_gene	abundance	v_gene	j_gene	CDR3nt	CDR3aa
NA	many	TRBV7-9	TRBJ1-1	TGTGCCAGCAGCTCCCATAGTCGACGGTGGAACACTGAAGCTTTCTTT	CASSSHSRRWNTEAFF
TRBD2	NA	TRBV11-2	TRBJ2-7	TGTGCCAGCAGCTCGGGACTAGCGGGCGTTTCCTACGAGCAGTACTTC	CASSSGLAGVSYEQYF
TRBD1	NA	TRBV10-3	TRBJ1-2	TGTGCCATCAGTGAGTTAGGGGGCGGGTTCTATGGCTACACCTTC	CAISELGGGFYGYTF
TRBD1	many	TRBV9	TRBJ1-1	TGTGCCAGCAGCCCGGACAGGGCCACTGAAGCTTTCTTT	CASSPDRATEAFF
NA	many	TRBV13	TRBJ2-7	TGTGCCAGCAGCCTCCGCATTGGGGCCTACGAGCAGTACTTC	CASSLRIGAYEQYF
TRBD2	many	TRBV5-1	TRBJ2-6	TGCGCCAGCAGCCTGCGGGGGACCCTCTCTGGGGCCAACGTCCTGACTTTC	CASSLRGTLSGANVLTF
TRBD1	many	TRBV12-3/TRBV12-4	TRBJ2-4	TGTGCCAGCAGTCGAGGGACAGGGGGGACCAAAAACATTCAGTACTTC	CASSRGTGGTKNIQYF
NA	many	TRBV7-8	TRBJ1-5	TGTGCCAGCACCCTGGGACATAGCAATCAGCCCCAGCATTTT	CASTLGHSNQPQHF
NA	many	TRBV20-1	TRBJ2-2	TGCAGTGCTAGAGGGGTTTCCGGGGAGCTGTTTTTT	CSARGVSGELFF
NA	many	TRBV7-3	TRBJ2-3	TGTGCCAGCAGCTTAAGGGTCTTCGATACGCAGTATTTT	CASSLRVFDTQYF
NA	many	TRBV20-1	TRBJ1-1	TGCAGTGCTAGAGAAAGTAAGACTCAGGTGAAGAGGGACGAAGCTTTCTTT	CSARESKTQVKRDEAFF
NA	many	TRBV29-1	TRBJ2-2	TGCAGCGTTTCGGGACACCCGAACACCGGGGAGCTGTTTTTT	CSVSGHPNTGELFF
NA	many	TRBV6-1	TRBJ2-2	TGTGCCAGCAGTCCAAAGACAAACACCGGGGAGCTGTTTTTT	CASSPKTNTGELFF
NA	many	TRBV3-1	TRBJ2-1	TGTGCCAGCAGCCTTCCGGGACGTGTTGGAGTTGAGCAGTTCTTC	CASSLPGRVGVEQFF
NA	NA	TRBV4-3	TRBJ2-4	TGCGCCAGCAGCCAAGATCTGTTGGGGCAGGCCAAAAACATTCAGTACTTC	CASSQDLLGQAKNIQYF
NA	many	TRBV2	TRBJ1-5	TGTGCCAGCAGTGAATACGACAATCAGCCCCAGCATTTT	CASSEYDNQPQHF
NA	many	TRBV11-2	TRBJ2-7	TGTGCCAGCAGCTTAGATACCGTCTTTAGTGGCTCCTACGAGCAGTACTTC	CASSLDTVFSGSYEQYF
NA	many	TRBV20-1	TRBJ1-5	TGCAGTGCTAGGGTACAGGGAGAAGGACGCAATCAGCCCCAGCATTTT	CSARVQGEGRNQPQHF
NA	many	TRBV28	TRBJ2-7	TGTGCCAGCAGTTTATCCCCCGCCTACGAGCAGTACTTC	CASSLSPAYEQYF
NA	many	TRBV5-1	TRBJ1-1	TGCGCCAGCACGGGAGGTGGTTCCGGGAGAAACACTGAAGCTTTCTTT	CASTGGGSGRNTEAFF
NA	many	TRBV29-1	TRBJ1-1	TGCAGCGTTGAAAGGGGGGGGAACACTGAAGCTTTCTTT	CSVERGGNTEAFF
NA	few	TRBV18	TRBJ2-5	TGTGCCAGCTCGTCCGGCCGTTCCCCCCAAGAGACCCAGTACTTC	CASSSGRSPQETQYF
NA	many	TRBV7-2	TRBJ2-5	TGTGCCAGCAGCTTAGGGGGACGCGTTCGCAAAGAGACCCAGTACTTC	CASSLGGRVRKETQYF
NA	many	TRBV25-1	TRBJ2-7	TGTGCCAGCAGTGGTAATAGCAACCCCTGCGAGCAGTACTTC	CASSGNSNPCEQYF
NA	many	TRBV6-6	TRBJ2-7	TGTGCCAGCAGTTACGCGGGCTACGAGCAGTACTTC	CASSYAGYEQYF
NA	many	TRBV6-4	TRBJ2-1	TGTGCCAGCAGTGGCCTGAGGGGGGGGGAGCAGTTCTTC	CASSGLRGGEQFF
NA	many	TRBV18	TRBJ2-4	TGTGCCAGCTCACCACCGGCCGGGACAAAAAACATTCAGTACTTC	CASSPPAGTKNIQYF
TRBD2	NA	TRBV30	TRBJ2-3	TGTGCCTGCAGCTTAGGACTAGCGGGGTCCACAGATACGCAGTATTTT	CACSLGLAGSTDTQYF
NA	many	TRBV18	TRBJ2-7	TGTGCCAGCTCACCTAATGAAGGGGGCGAGCAGTACTTC	CASSPNEGGEQYF
NA	many	TRBV28	TRBJ2-1	TGTGCCAGCAGCTCCCCAGGACTCCGCCACAATGAGCAGTTCTTC	CASSSPGLRHNEQFF
TRBD2	few	TRBV29-1	TRBJ2-3	TGCAGCGCCGGACTAGCGGCTAGCACAGATACGCAGTATTTT	CSAGLAASTDTQYF
TRBD1	many	TRBV5-4	TRBJ2-5	TGTGCCAGCAGCTCCGACAGGGGGTGGGAGACCCAGTACTTC	CASSSDRGWETQYF
NA	many	TRBV6-2/TRBV6-3	TRBJ2-2	TGTGCCAGCAGCCTCACATGGGGGATAAACACCGGGGAGCTGTTTTTT	CASSLTWGINTGELFF
TRBD2	many	TRBV12-3/TRBV12-4	TRBJ2-1	TGTGCCAGCAGTAAGCCGGGGGGGCAGCAGTTCTTC	CASSKPGGQQFF
TRBD2	many	TRBV11-3	TRBJ2-1	TGTGCCAGCAGTCCCGGGACTAGCGGGACCTACAATGAGCAGTTCTTC	CASSPGTSGTYNEQFF
TRBD1	many	TRBV19	TRBJ1-5	TGTGCCAGTAGTATGGTCAGGGGGGGCAATCAGCCCCAGCATTTT	CASSMVRGGNQPQHF
NA	many	TRBV5-1	TRBJ2-1	TGCGCCAGCAGCTTGGACAGTGGAAAGAATGAGCAGTTCTTC	CASSLDSGKNEQFF
TRBD2	many	TRBV12-5	TRBJ2-1	TGTGCTAGTGGTTTGGTACCCTTGGGACTAGCGGGAGGGCCGGGGGACAATGAGCAGTTCTTC	CASGLVPLGLAGGPGDNEQFF
NA	many	TRBV3-1	TRBJ1-6	TGTGCCAGCAGCCAAGAGACAGGTTGGACTTCACCCCTCCACTTT	CASSQETGWTSPLHF
NA	many	TRBV12-3/TRBV12-4	TRBJ2-2	TGTGCCAGCAGTCCTAGAACCGGGGAGCTGTTTTTT	CASSPRTGELFF
NA	NA	TRBV7-9	TRBJ2-3	TGTGCCAGCAGCTTAGTTCAGGTCCCAGATACGCAGTATTTT	CASSLVQVPDTQYF
NA	NA	TRBV5-6	TRBJ2-3	TGTGCCAGCAGCCCCGGGACCCTCGGGGCAGGATTAATCACAGATACGCAGTATTTT	CASSPGTLGAGLITDTQYF
NA	many	TRBV9	TRBJ2-5	TGTGCCAGCAGCGTTGCAGGGGAGAGAGAGACCCAGTACTTC	CASSVAGERETQYF
TRBD1	NA	TRBV7-8	TRBJ2-6	TGTGCCAGCAGCTTGGTAGGGACAGGGGTCTCTGGGGCCAACGTCCTGACTTTC	CASSLVGTGVSGANVLTF
TRBD1	NA	TRBV20-1	TRBJ2-3	TGCAGTGCTAGATCCATGAGGACAGGCCGGGCAGATACGCAGTATTTT	CSARSMRTGRADTQYF
NA	many	TRBV29-1	TRBJ2-1	TGCAGCGTTGAAGGCAGGGGACGGTTCTTC	CSVEGRGRFF
NA	many	TRBV12-3/TRBV12-4	TRBJ2-2	TGTGCCAGCAGTGTGGACCGCTACACCGGGGAGCTGTTTTTT	CASSVDRYTGELFF
NA	many	TRBV11-2	TRBJ2-2	TGTGCCAGCAGCTTAGTAGTCGCGAACACCGGGGAGCTGTTTTTT	CASSLVVANTGELFF
NA	many	TRBV11-2	TRBJ2-7	TGTGCCAGCAGCGAAATCTCTAAAGGCGAGCAGTACTTC	CASSEISKGEQYF
NA	many	TRBV7-2	TRBJ2-6	TGTGCCAGCAGCTTAGTGCGGCCGACTCCCCTCTCTGGGGCCAACGTCCTGACTTTC	CASSLVRPTPLSGANVLTF